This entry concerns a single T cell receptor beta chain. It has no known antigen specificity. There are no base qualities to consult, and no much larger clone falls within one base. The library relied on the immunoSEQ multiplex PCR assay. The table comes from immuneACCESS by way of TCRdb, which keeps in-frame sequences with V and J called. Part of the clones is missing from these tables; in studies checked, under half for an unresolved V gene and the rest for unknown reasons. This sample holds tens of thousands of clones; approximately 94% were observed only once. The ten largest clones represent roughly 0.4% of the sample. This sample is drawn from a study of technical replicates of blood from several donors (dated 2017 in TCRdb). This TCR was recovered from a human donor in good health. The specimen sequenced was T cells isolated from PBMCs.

At the DNA level, the sequence is TGTGCCAGCAGTTCCAACCTAGCGGTTGGCTACACCTTC. It translates to CASSSNLAVGYTF. The chain is made from TRBV6-5 and TRBJ1-2; no D segment can be confidently identified. V was cut back by 4 bases and J by 7 bases, leaving a gap of 13 bases between them. According to the germline V gene, CDR1 reads MNHEY and CDR2 reads SVGAGI. The CDR3 holds 13 amino acids from the cysteine to the phenylalanine. Of the read, only the CDR3 DNA is kept; its 39 bases are in frame from base 1.